A selection of T cell receptor beta chains follows, all from one sample in a study of CD8+CD57+ T cells in acquired aplastic anemia. TCRdb reprocessed the reads with MiXCR, giving one entry per CDR3 protein. Among roughly 500,000 distinct CDR3 sequences listed, less than 35% were seen once. The sequenced material came from sorted CD4+, CD8+, or CD8+CD57+ T cells (not recorded which) from PBMCs. The source of these receptors is a human donor with aplastic anemia. CDR3s include the opening cysteine and the closing phenylalanine or tryptophan. A D gene is named only where the DNA matches it firmly. Clone size is not always given. Where it is, it says once, few, many or a class for expanded clones.

d_call	clone_size	j_call	v_call	cdr3_nt	cdr3_aa
NA	once	TRBJ2-7	TRBV2	TGTGCCAGCAGTGCTACAGCACCGGAATACGAGCAGTACTTC	CASSATAPEYEQYF
NA	many	TRBJ2-1	TRBV20-1	TGCAGTGCCAAGGTGGCGGGACTCTACAATGAGCAGTTCTTC	CSAKVAGLYNEQFF
TRBD1	NA	TRBJ2-7	TRBV4-3	TGCGCCAGCAGCCAAGATGGCAGGGGGCCTTACGAGCAGTACTTC	CASSQDGRGPYEQYF
NA	NA	TRBJ2-5	TRBV24-1	TGTGCCACCAGCGCAGGGCTTCGAGAGACCCAGTACTTC	CATSAGLRETQYF
TRBD2	NA	TRBJ2-1	TRBV25-1	TGTGCCAGCAGTGAGGGACTAGCGGCGGGAGATGAGCAGTTCTTC	CASSEGLAAGDEQFF
TRBD2	few	TRBJ2-7	TRBV5-6	TGTGCCAGCAGCTTGGAGGGACTAGCGCCCTTATACGAGCAGTACTTC	CASSLEGLAPLYEQYF
NA	many	TRBJ1-5	TRBV20-1	TGCAGTGCTAGGGAAGGGGTTAGCAATCAGCCCCAGCATTTT	CSAREGVSNQPQHF
NA	many	TRBJ1-2	TRBV10-3	TGTGCCATCAGTGTCCCAACCGCCCAGGGGTTTTATGGCTACACCTTC	CAISVPTAQGFYGYTF
NA	NA	TRBJ2-1	TRBV7-3	TGTGCCAGCAGCTCCCTCGTTAGGTTAAACAATGAGCAGCTCTTC	CASSSLVRLNNEQLF
TRBD1	many	TRBJ2-5	TRBV25-1	TGTGCCAGCAGTGAGGGACAGCTTGGGGAGACCCAGTACTTC	CASSEGQLGETQYF
TRBD1	few	TRBJ1-3	TRBV6-1	TGTGCCAGCGGAACCGGGACAGGGGCTGGAAACACCATATATTTT	CASGTGTGAGNTIYF
NA	NA	TRBJ1-5	TRBV7-2	TGTGCCAGCAGCCAAACCGGGTTACTATATCAGCCCCAGCATTTT	CASSQTGLLYQPQHF
NA	NA	TRBJ1-1	TRBV2	TGTGCCAGCAGTGAGGGGATCAGTGGGGGGGCTTTCTTT	CASSEGISGGAFF
TRBD1	few	TRBJ1-1	TRBV5-1	TGCGCCAGCAGCTTGCGTACAGGGGGCACCACTGAAGCTTTCTTT	CASSLRTGGTTEAFF
NA	NA	TRBJ1-2	TRBV4-2	TGTGCCAGCAGCCAAGCTGGCAAGAACAATGGCTACACCTTC	CASSQAGKNNGYTF
NA	NA	TRBJ1-4	TRBV2	TGTGCCAGCAGTGATGGGGGCATCGAAAAACTGTTTTTT	CASSDGGIEKLFF
TRBD2	many	TRBJ2-7	TRBV7-9	TGTGCCAGCAGCTCGGGGACTAGCGGGAGTAGTTACGAGCAGTACTTC	CASSSGTSGSSYEQYF
NA	NA	TRBJ2-3	TRBV5-1	TGCGCCAGCAGTGGTGTGGTAAGCACAGATACGCAGTATTTT	CASSGVVSTDTQYF
NA	many	TRBJ1-1	TRBV7-9	TGTGCCAGCAGCCCGAAGAGCACTGAAGCTTTCTTT	CASSPKSTEAFF
NA	many	TRBJ1-1	TRBV2	TGTGCCAGCAGTGAGGGACAATGGAACACTGAAGCTTTCTTT	CASSEGQWNTEAFF
NA	NA	TRBJ2-7	TRBV27	TGTGCCAGCAGTTTACGTCAGACTCGCTCCTACGAGCAGTACTTC	CASSLRQTRSYEQYF
TRBD1	few	TRBJ2-7	TRBV11-1	TGTGCCAGCAGCTCTACCGGGACAGGGCTGCACGAGCAGTACTTC	CASSSTGTGLHEQYF
TRBD1	NA	TRBJ2-5	TRBV6-5	TGTGCCAGCAGTCTCGGGACAGGGAATCAGTACTTC	CASSLGTGNQYF
NA	NA	TRBJ2-2	TRBV30	TGTGCCTGGAACTTGATAACCGGGCAGTTAACCGGGGAGCTGTTTTTT	CAWNLITGQLTGELFF
TRBD2	NA	TRBJ2-1	TRBV9	TGTGCCAGCAGCGTAGGAAATGGAGCGGGGGCAGCCAATGAGCAGTTCTTC	CASSVGNGAGAANEQFF
NA	NA	TRBJ1-4	TRBV29-1	TGCAGCGTCGAATCGGAAAAACTGTTTTTT	CSVESEKLFF
NA	NA	TRBJ1-1	TRBV5-1	TGCGCCAGCAGCTTGGATTTTGGGGGGTCGAGGACTGAAGCTTTCTTT	CASSLDFGGSRTEAFF
TRBD1	many	TRBJ2-7	TRBV5-1	TGCGCCAGCAGTGGACAGGGGCCGCGTCCGGGGGAGCAGTACTTC	CASSGQGPRPGEQYF
TRBD1	few	TRBJ2-4	TRBV10-3	TGTGCCATCAGCCAGGACAGGGACTCGAGCATTCAGTACTTC	CAISQDRDSSIQYF
TRBD2	NA	TRBJ2-1	TRBV2	TGTGCCAGCAGTGAAGGGGCTGCGGGGGGGCTCTATGAGCAGTTCTTC	CASSEGAAGGLYEQFF
NA	NA	TRBJ2-7	TRBV20-1	TGCAGTGCTAGAATCCTTCAGGACAGCCCCAACTCCTACGAGCAGTACTTC	CSARILQDSPNSYEQYF
TRBD2	many	TRBJ2-2	TRBV7-7	TGTGCTAGCAGCCGGCGACTAGCGGGAGCGGAATCCGGGGAGCTGTTTTTT	CASSRRLAGAESGELFF
TRBD2	NA	TRBJ2-7	TRBV10-3	TGTGCCATCAGTGCTAGAGTGGTGACTAGCGGGGAGCAGTACTTC	CAISARVVTSGEQYF
TRBD2	few	TRBJ2-7	TRBV25-1	TGTGCCAGCAGTCGGACTAGCGGGAGTAATTACGAGCAGTACTTC	CASSRTSGSNYEQYF
TRBD2	NA	TRBJ2-4	TRBV12-3/TRBV12-4	TGTGCCAGCAGATCCGAGCGGGAGGGCTACAAAAACATTCAGTACTTC	CASRSEREGYKNIQYF
TRBD1	NA	TRBJ2-1	TRBV10-3	TGTGCCATCAAAGGACAGGGGGCCAGGTACAATGAGCAGTTCTTC	CAIKGQGARYNEQFF
NA	few	TRBJ1-4	TRBV7-2	TGTGCCAGCAGCTTCAGCTCTGCTCGTGAAAAACTGTTTTTT	CASSFSSAREKLFF
NA	few	TRBJ2-2	TRBV6-1	TGTGCCAGCAGGGCGCGTTCCGGGGAGCTGTTTTTT	CASRARSGELFF
NA	few	TRBJ2-3	TRBV7-2	TGTGCCAGTAATAAAGAATCTAGCACAGATACGCAGTATTTT	CASNKESSTDTQYF
NA	many	TRBJ2-6	TRBV10-2	TGCGCCAGCAGTGAGAGGGTCTCTGGGGCCAACGTCCTGACTTTC	CASSERVSGANVLTF
NA	many	TRBJ1-5	TRBV19	TGTGCCAGTAGTCCCGGGGGAGGGGGATTGCAGCCCCAGCATTTT	CASSPGGGGLQPQHF
NA	few	TRBJ2-7	TRBV4-1	TGCGCCAGCAGCCAGCTCGATCCGTCTACAAGCTCCTACGAGCAGTACTTC	CASSQLDPSTSSYEQYF
NA	NA	TRBJ1-2	TRBV20-1	TGCAGTGCCGAGGAAGACGCGACAGGACCGTATGGCTACACCTTC	CSAEEDATGPYGYTF
TRBD1	NA	TRBJ1-2	TRBV5-6	TGTGCCAGCAGCTCAACCGGGACAGGGGTTTACTATGGCTACACCTTC	CASSSTGTGVYYGYTF
TRBD1	many	TRBJ2-7	TRBV7-3	TGTGCCAGCAGCTTTGGGACAGAAGTCCACGAGCAGTACTTC	CASSFGTEVHEQYF
TRBD1	many	TRBJ1-1	TRBV7-8	TGTGCCAGCAGCTTAACAGGGGTAGCTGAAGCTTTCTTT	CASSLTGVAEAFF
NA	NA	TRBJ2-2	TRBV10-3	TGTGCCATCAGGCAGGACAGTGGGGGGCTGTTTTTT	CAIRQDSGGLFF
NA	NA	TRBJ1-1	TRBV15	TGTGCCACCAGCAGAGCCGGGATGGGCACTGAAGCTTTCTTT	CATSRAGMGTEAFF
TRBD2	NA	TRBJ2-2	TRBV11-2	TGTGCCAGCAGCTTAGTTTCGTCTAGCGGAACCGGGGAGCTGTTTTTT	CASSLVSSSGTGELFF
NA	many	TRBJ1-2	TRBV5-1	TGCGCCAGCAGCTTGGATGCCCAAGGGGCTGGCTACACCTTC	CASSLDAQGAGYTF
NA	few	TRBJ2-5	TRBV20-1	TGCAGTGCTAGTTTACCCGGGGGGACCCAGTACTTC	CSASLPGGTQYF